This TCR beta chain was sequenced for a study of blood T cell repertoires in COVID-19 (dated by TCRdb to about 2020). The study in broad terms: Collaborator samples came from the United States, Italy and Spain and covered acute and convalescent phases of COVID-19. The repertoires were released in a freely available public database meant as a resource for research on the immune response to SARS-CoV-2. The material from the prospective study consisted of cDNA or gDNA derived from T cells, B-cell-depleted T cells, or PBMCs. Subjects who had been exposed to COVID-19, were actively infected with it, or had recovered from it provided the deeply sampled blood TCRbeta repertoires that made up the dataset. Nearly every sample came with metadata listing a de-identified subject ID, COVID-19 status, age in years and sex. The samples were drawn from the first 160 participants of the ongoing ImmuneRACE study and from 950 to 1,500 subjects provided by 6 global collaborators. Where available, HLA class I and class II types were obtained from metadata supplied by the sample provider rather than from assay-based typing.

Comment on this clone: This clone's antigen is unknown. No base-level quality is on record; no much larger clone is a single base apart.

Samples from volunteer blood donors who had recovered from COVID-19 were contributed by a second Seattle source. Each collaborating institution followed its own protocols to collect whole blood in K2EDTA tubes. For TCRbeta analysis, collaborators shipped samples in one of three forms: frozen whole blood, isolated PBMCs, or DNA extracted from either of those sample types. General conclusions and limits of the study: How much clinical and demographic metadata was included differed by source and by participant, and the metadata was provided uncurated.

For CDR1 and CDR2, the germline V gene (reference sequence) lists SEHNR and FQNEAQ. V loses 3 bases of germline sequence and J loses 2 bases, and the interval between the two ends is 7 bases. Inclusive of the bounding cysteine and phenylalanine, the CDR3 is 13 residues long. The kept DNA is CDR3 alone, 39 bases in frame from the first base. TCRbeta CDR3 regions were amplified from genomic DNA using the immunoSEQ Assay, a bias-controlled multiplex PCR. In the source study's methods: Nucleated cell counts per sample were estimated from amplification of reference gene primers within the assay. Sequence reads were collapsed and filtered to measure the absolute abundance of every unique TCRbeta CDR3 rearrangement. For each sample, productive Simpson clonality was calculated by taking the square root of Simpson's diversity index across productive rearrangements. This is the immuneACCESS table as TCRdb keeps it, with only in-frame sequences that have V and J called. A part of the clones is gone; compared with another copy, unresolved V genes explain less than half, and the rest is unexplained. Clonal size and the V and J genes are those of that table, whereas D and trimming came from the DNA. The sample table shows some 320,000 clones, and around 88% are seen once. The ten biggest clones cover 5.5% to 8.5% of the sample.

The clonotype was recovered from a woman aged 25 to 39 who had recovered from COVID-19. The chain is assembled from TRBV7-9 and TRBJ1-2; no D gene call is confident. Sequenced sample: peripheral blood. At the DNA level, the sequence is TGTGCCAGCAGCTTGGCGGAGAACTATGGCTACACCTTC. Translated, it reads CASSLAENYGYTF.